This T cell receptor beta chain derives from a study of CD8+ T cells in alopecia areata. Extracted from the samples, RNA was reverse transcribed into cDNA to serve as the sequencing template. TCRdb keeps only in-frame clones here, not all; method: immunoSEQ multiplex PCR. The sample yields 200,000 to 250,000 clones, under 70% seen once. As to treatment: oral pan-JAK inhibitor, 5-10 mg twice daily. Sample: CD4+ T cells sorted from blood, taken at week 4, from a patient treated with tofacitinib. The clonotype originates from a human donor with alopecia areata.

CDR3 sequence: CAWSGGGQAFF. Written as DNA, the CDR3 is TGTGCCTGGAGTGGAGGGGGCCAGGCTTTCTTT. V is TRBV30 and J is TRBJ1-1; 7 bases match TRBD1. Germline assignment: CDR1 GTSNPN and CDR2 SVGIG (reference sequence). Trimming took 1 base from V and 11 from J; bases not matched to a gene: 4. The length of the CDR3 is 11 residues.